A single sample is the source of the 18 T cell receptor beta chains below, sequenced in a study of T cell responses to AZD1222 COVID-19 vaccine (dated by TCRdb to about 2021). Libraries were prepared through the immunoSEQ multiplex PCR assay. In TCRdb, the immuneACCESS table is reduced to in-frame sequences with V and J assigned. These tables do not hold every clone; where another copy was compared, an unresolved V gene accounts for under half, and the others remain unexplained. This sample holds 150,000 to 250,000 clones; about 93% were observed only once. The top ten constitute over 0.95% of the sample. What the time point label conveys for this sample: about 28 days (+/-7) after the second vaccine dose. The sample was peripheral blood, taken 28 days after the second AZD1222 dose. The receptor set was obtained from an adult who received the AZD1222 COVID-19 vaccine.

The chain combines TRBV9 with TRBJ2-7; tentatively, D is TRBD1 (5 bases). Looked up from germline, CDR1 is SGDLS and CDR2 is YYNGEE. The CDR3 is made up of 14 amino acids. The V gene lost 2 bases and the J gene lost 2 bases, with 11 bases spanning the gap. The CDR3 coding sequence is TGTGCCAGCAGCGTCGACAGTGGCCCCTACGAGCAGTACTTC. It specifies CASSVDSGPYEQYF.

This clone has just one count. The chain joins TRBV18 to TRBJ2-1; the match to TRBD2 covers 10 bases. Trimming at V came to 6 bases and at J to 7 bases, leaving 9 bases not matched to a gene. The CDR3 consists of 15 residues. Germline CDR1 KGHSH, CDR2 LQKENI. CDR3 nucleotides: TGTGCCAGCTCCCCGGGGGCTAGCGGGGGTAATGAGCAGTTCTTC. It encodes CASSPGASGGNEQFF. The variable domain in full, completed from reference TRBV18 and TRBJ2-1, reads NAGVMQNPRHLVRRRGQEARLRCSPMKGHSHVYWYRQLPEEGLKFMVYLQKENIIDESGMPKERFSAEFPKEGPSILRIQQVVRGDSAAYFCASSPGASGGNEQFFGPGTRLTVL.

V and J are TRBV5-1 and TRBJ2-7, with TRBD1 matching 8 bases. The CDR3 is 15 residues long. Trimming cost V 4 bases and J 2 bases; bases outside gene matches: 8. Germline CDR1 reads SGHRS; CDR2 reads YFSETQ. The CDR3 DNA reads as TGCGCCAGCAGCCCCATGACAGGGGCGACCTACGAGCAGTACTTC. As protein: CASSPMTGATYEQYF.

The CDR3 DNA sequence: TGTGCCAGCAGCTTGGGGGGTACAGGCGAGCAGTACTTC. Its protein is CASSLGGTGEQYF. V is TRBV5-6 and J is TRBJ2-7, with TRBD1 as a possible D gene (5 bases). Germline V gene lookup returns CDR1 SGHDT and CDR2 YYEEEE. V gave up 0 bases and J gave up 6 bases, with 10 bases separating them. There are 13 residues in the CDR3.

The chain is built from TRBV5-1 and TRBJ1-4, with a weak D call TRBD1 (6 bases). Trimming took 3 bases from V and 7 from J, leaving 16 bases between them. Per germline, CDR1 SGHRS and CDR2 YFSETQ. The length of the CDR3 is 15 residues. The CDR3 loop reads CASSSEGGPVEKLFF. CDR3 sequence (DNA): TGCGCCAGCAGCTCCGAAGGGGGGCCAGTTGAAAAACTGTTTTTT.

This chain links TRBV5-1 with TRBJ2-3; D gene unclear. This CDR3 is 11 amino acids long. CDR1 is SGHRS, CDR2 YFSETQ, per germline. The V end lost 4 bases, the J end lost 3 bases, and 3 bases lay between the germline ends. The CDR3: CASSTTDTQYF. CDR3 nucleotide sequence: TGCGCCAGCAGCACAACAGATACGCAGTATTTT.

The chain carries TRBV7-2 and TRBJ1-4, with a possible D match to TRBD1 (6 bases). Germline V gene lookup returns CDR1 SGHTA and CDR2 FQGNSA. This CDR3 is 16 amino acids long. The V and J ends lost 5 bases and 2 bases respectively, with 15 bases between them. CDR3 protein: CASSHKRTATNEKLFF. Here the CDR3 DNA reads TGTGCCAGCAGCCATAAGCGGACAGCGACTAATGAAAAACTGTTTTTT. Full variable domain (outside the CDR3, taken from reference TRBV7-2 and TRBJ1-4): GAGVSQSPSNKVTEKGKDVELRCDPISGHTALYWYRQSLGQGLEFLIYFQGNSAPDKSGLPSDRFSAERTGGSVSTLTIQRTQQEDSAVYLCASSHKRTATNEKLFFGSGTQLSVL.

The J gene is TRBJ2-7, the V gene TRBV11-2; D might be TRBD2 (5 bases). Germline CDR1 reads SGHAT; CDR2 reads FQNNGV. The CDR3 has 13 amino acids. The V and J ends lost 4 bases and 6 bases respectively, with 13 bases between them. The CDR3 coding sequence is TGTGCCAGCAGCTCGGACCCAAGCGGCGAGCAGTACTTC. It encodes CASSSDPSGEQYF.

V usage is TRBV6-5 and J usage is TRBJ1-5; D gene ambiguous. Germline CDR1 MNHEY, CDR2 SVGAGI. The CDR3 loop spans 13 amino acids. V was cut by 2 bases and J by 3 bases, with 5 bases left in between. This CDR3 is CASSYNPNQPQHF. The CDR3 nucleotides read TGTGCCAGCAGTTACAACCCCAATCAGCCCCAGCATTTT.

This clone was seen only once. The chain has TRBV5-1 and TRBJ1-1; 8 bases fit TRBD1. After removal of 4 bases from V and 1 base from J, the junction contained 6 bases not matched to a gene. CDR1 is SGHRS, CDR2 YFSETQ, per germline. CDR3 size: 15 residues. In DNA form, the CDR3 reads TGCGCCAGCAGCGGGGCCGGGACAGGGAACACTGAAGCTTTCTTT. Encoded protein: CASSGAGTGNTEAFF.

The chain is built from TRBV7-9 and TRBJ1-6; a possible D gene is TRBD1 (6 bases). The germline V gene has CDR1 SEHNR and CDR2 FQNEAQ (reference sequence). Trimming removed 3 bases from V and 5 bases from J, with 11 bases in between. The CDR3 has 15 amino acids. CDR3 region: CASSLRGVDNSPLHF. The CDR3 nucleotides are TGTGCCAGCAGCTTGAGGGGGGTAGATAATTCACCCCTCCACTTT.

This chain joins TRBV2 and TRBJ1-3; the D is unclear. Germline loops: CDR1 SNHLY, CDR2 FYNNEI. The CDR3 contains 18 residues. The ends were cut back, 5 bases at V and 4 bases at J, with 24 bases in the middle. This CDR3 is CASSLIPSRAERGNTIYF. DNA for the CDR3: TGTGCCAGCAGTCTTATACCTTCGCGGGCGGAGAGAGGAAACACCATATATTTT.

The gene calls are TRBV9 and TRBJ1-4; weak D call: TRBD1 (6 bases). Germline V gene data show CDR1 as SGDLS and CDR2 as YYNGEE. The V end was cut by 0 bases, the J end by 0 bases, with 9 bases between. This CDR3 comprises 16 residues. CDR3 sequence reads: CASSVGRGATNEKLFF. The CDR3 bases are TGTGCCAGCAGCGTAGGGAGGGGGGCAACTAATGAAAAACTGTTTTTT.

The V call is TRBV12-3 or TRBV12-4, the J call TRBJ2-7, with D perhaps TRBD2 (6 bases). V was trimmed by 6 bases and J by 7 bases, leaving 10 bases between them. CDR3 size: 11 residues. The CDR3 loop is CASSSRGEQYF. DNA for the CDR3: TGTGCCAGCAGCTCTCGGGGGGAGCAGTACTTC.

This sequence joins TRBV28 and TRBJ1-6; no clear D. In germline, CDR1 is MDHEN, CDR2 SYDVKM. The CDR3 totals 15 residues. V was trimmed by 2 bases and J by 4 bases, leaving 9 bases between them. The CDR3 DNA sequence: TGTGCCAGCAGTTTACTACAGACTTATAATTCACCCCTCCACTTT. Amino acids: CASSLLQTYNSPLHF.

About this clone: Other DNA sequences in the sample encode the same CDR3. The CDR3 region has the DNA TGCGCCAGCAGCCCGGGACAGGGGGCCTACGAGCAGTACTTC. Translating gives CASSPGQGAYEQYF. This chain links TRBV5-1 with TRBJ2-7; TRBD1 agrees at 11 bases. J lost 2 bases, V lost 4 bases, and 2 bases had no gene match. CDR1 and CDR2 (germline): SGHRS, YFSETQ. The CDR3 is 14 residues long. Combining the CDR3 with reference TRBV5-1 and TRBJ2-7 gives the whole variable domain KAGVTQTPRYLIKTRGQQVTLSCSPISGHRSVSWYQQTPGQGLQFLFEYFSETQRNKGNFPGRFSGRQFSNSRSEMNVSTLELGDSALYLCASSPGQGAYEQYFGPGTRLTVT.

The V call is TRBV11-2, the J call TRBJ2-7, with D perhaps TRBD1 (5 bases). The CDR3 has 13 residues. CDR1 is SGHAT, CDR2 FQNNGV, per germline. V was shortened by 1 base and J by 7 bases, with 11 bases between the two germline ends. CDR3 nucleotides: TGTGCCAGCAGCTTAGGGGGAAAGGGGGAGCAGTACTTC. Translated: CASSLGGKGEQYF.

This clone is a singleton in its sample. The V gene is TRBV15, the J gene TRBJ2-3; D possibly uses TRBD1 or TRBD2 (7 bases each). The germline gives CDR1 LNHNV, CDR2 YYDKDF (reference sequence). V was shortened by 1 base and J by 4 bases, with 15 bases between the two germline ends. The CDR3 sequence is 16 residues long. The CDR3 loop reads CATSRVRAGGADTQYF. The CDR3 DNA reads as TGTGCCACCAGCAGAGTCAGGGCAGGGGGGGCAGATACGCAGTATTTT.